The 32 T cell receptor beta chains presented below share a single source sample, sequenced in a study of T cell responses to AZD1222 COVID-19 vaccine (dated by TCRdb to the early 2020s). Libraries were built with the immunoSEQ multiplex PCR assay. In its TCRdb copy, this immuneACCESS table keeps in-frame sequences only and misses some clones. Where compared with another copy, unresolved V genes explain less than half of these, and the others have no known cause. The sample table lists about 160,000 clones, 94% of them with a count of one. The ten largest clonotypes hold roughly 1.2% of the sample. The sample's time point, from its label and the paper: baseline before first vaccination. The sequences come from peripheral blood, collected on day 0 of AZD1222 vaccination. All receptors come from an adult in good health.

The chain recombines TRBV7-9 with TRBJ2-1, with a weak D call TRBD1 (5 bases). This CDR3 is built from 15 residues. Germline CDR1 is SEHNR and CDR2 is FQNEAQ (reference sequence). V lost 1 base to trimming and J lost 7 bases, with 14 bases between them. The CDR3 DNA sequence: TGTGCCAGCAGCTTAGTTTCAGGGTTTTCAAATGAGCAGTTCTTC. It translates to CASSLVSGFSNEQFF.

The chain links TRBV7-6 to TRBJ2-6; D might be TRBD1 or TRBD2, each matching 5 bases. The germline V gene has CDR1 SGHVS and CDR2 FNYEAQ. Trimming pared 8 bases from V and 4 bases from J, leaving 18 bases between. The CDR3 has 16 residues. The CDR3 is CASGSRVLSGANVLTF. The CDR3 DNA reads TGTGCCAGCGGGAGCAGGGTGCTCTCCGGGGCCAACGTCCTGACTTTC.

V is TRBV10-2 and J is TRBJ2-7; no definite D call. The ends were cut back, 5 bases at V and 3 bases at J, with 14 bases in the middle. The CDR3 is 14 residues long. CDR1 and CDR2 (germline): WSHSY, SAAADI. This CDR3 reads CASSHSDGFYEQYV. CDR3 DNA: TGCGCCAGCAGTCACTCGGACGGTTTCTACGAGCAGTACGTC.

This sequence joins TRBV3-1 (or the pseudogene TRBV3-2) and TRBJ2-5, with unresolved D. The germline CDR1 and CDR2 sequences are LGHDT and YNNKEL (reference sequence). The CDR3 spans 14 residues. Trimming removed 0 bases from V and 7 bases from J, with 12 bases in between. The CDR3 reads CASSQDSVTGTQYF. DNA of the CDR3: TGTGCCAGCAGCCAAGACTCAGTCACCGGGACCCAGTACTTC.

The J gene is TRBJ1-1, the V gene TRBV10-1; TRBD1 matches at 7 bases. Germline CDR1 reads WNHNN; CDR2 reads SYGVQD (reference sequence). V gave up 2 bases and J gave up 3 bases; unmatched junction bases: 9. This CDR3 has 16 residues. CDR3: CASSERRTGGDTEAFF. DNA for the CDR3: TGCGCCAGCAGTGAGCGACGGACAGGTGGGGACACTGAAGCTTTCTTT.

J is TRBJ2-3 and V is TRBV5-4, with 9 bases matching TRBD2. CDR3 length: 16 amino acids. Per germline, CDR1 SGHNT and CDR2 YYREEE (reference sequence). V lost 4 bases to trimming and J lost 2 bases; unmatched junction nucleotides: 8. CDR3 residues: CASSRGGALDTDTQYF. DNA of the CDR3: TGTGCCAGCAGCCGCGGGGGGGCCCTTGACACAGATACGCAGTATTTT.

The rearrangement links TRBV2 to TRBJ2-1; TRBD1 matches 7 bases. V trimming: 10 bases; J trimming: 3 bases; junction bases outside the gene matches: 6. This CDR3 comprises 13 residues. Germline values: CDR1 SNHLY, CDR2 FYNNEI. The CDR3 is CATQGSGYNEQFF. The CDR3, as DNA: TGTGCCACACAGGGGTCCGGCTACAATGAGCAGTTCTTC.

The J gene is TRBJ2-5, the V gene TRBV7-7, with 12 bases lining up with TRBD2. The ends lost 5 bases at V and 2 bases at J; junction bases unmatched: 3. Germline V lookup: CDR1 SSHAT, CDR2 FNYEAQ (reference sequence). The CDR3 runs 15 residues. The CDR3 loop reads CASSRLAGVQETQYF. The CDR3 nucleotides read TGTGCCAGCAGCCGACTAGCGGGAGTTCAAGAGACCCAGTACTTC.

This chain uses TRBV5-4 with TRBJ1-2, with 9 bases lining up with TRBD1. Germline CDR1 is SGHNT and CDR2 is YYREEE (reference sequence). This CDR3 is 14 amino acids long. V lost 5 bases, J lost 4 bases, and 6 bases stayed unmatched. This chain's CDR3 is CASRTLGQGYGYTF. As DNA, the CDR3 is TGTGCCAGCAGAACCCTGGGACAGGGCTATGGCTACACCTTC.

The chain combines TRBV6-2 or TRBV6-3 with TRBJ2-3; 9 nucleotides match TRBD2. V lost 4 bases to trimming and J lost 4 bases; unmatched junction nucleotides: 3. Germline CDR1 is MNHEY and CDR2 is SVGEGT. This CDR3 is built from 14 residues. CDR3 residues: CASSSWTSADTQYF. CDR3 DNA sequence: TGTGCCAGCAGTTCCTGGACTAGCGCAGATACGCAGTATTTT.

This clone was seen just once. V usage is TRBV6-1 and J usage is TRBJ2-7; D possibly corresponds to TRBD2 (5 bases). The CDR3 covers 14 residues. Between the trimmed V and J ends, which lost 2 bases and 7 bases, there was a span of 15 bases. CDR1 MNHNS and CDR2 SASEGT come from the germline V gene. CDR3 sequence (DNA): TGTGCCAGCAGTGAACTCAGGAATCGGAGGGAGCAGTACGTC. Amino acid sequence: CASSELRNRREQYV.

The chain couples TRBV19 to TRBJ1-1; the D is unclear. Trimming removed 4 bases at V and 1 base at J, with 7 bases between. There are 13 residues in the CDR3. In germline, CDR1 is LNHDA, CDR2 SQIVND (reference sequence). CDR3 sequence (DNA): TGTGCCAGTAGTACCTATCCGAACACTGAAGCTTTCTTT. Translating it yields CASSTYPNTEAFF.

The gene calls are TRBV28 and TRBJ1-4; D is uncertain. V shed 6 bases and J shed 8 bases, with 16 bases lying between them. This CDR3 contains 14 residues. CDR1 and CDR2 (germline): MDHEN, SYDVKM. CDR3 amino acids: CASSVISKREKLFF. The CDR3, as DNA: TGTGCCAGCAGCGTCATTTCAAAACGGGAAAAACTGTTTTTT.

The V and J genes are TRBV7-8 and TRBJ1-5; D might be TRBD1 (6 bases). The CDR3 runs 16 residues. Looked up from germline, CDR1 is SGHVS and CDR2 is FQNEAQ. V lost 2 bases and J 4 bases, leaving 15 bases between the germline ends. The CDR3 nucleotides read TGTGCCAGCAGCTTATGGGGCGGGGGGGCGAATCAGCCCCAGCATTTT. This encodes CASSLWGGGANQPQHF.

The chain has TRBV30 and TRBJ2-1; 10 bases agree with TRBD2. With V trimmed by 8 bases and J by 7 bases, 8 bases remained unmatched. Germline CDR1 reads GTSNPN; CDR2 reads SVGIG (reference sequence). The CDR3 runs 13 residues. Here the CDR3 DNA reads TGTGCCGGGGCCGGGACTAGCGCAAATGAGCAGTTCTTC. Protein: CAGAGTSANEQFF.

Written as DNA, the CDR3 is TGTGCCAGCAGTGAATTCGGACTAGTCCTGGCACCGAATACGCAGTATTTT. It translates to CASSEFGLVLAPNTQYF. The chain has TRBV25-1 and TRBJ2-3, with 7 bases that match TRBD2. Per the germline V gene, CDR1 is MGHDK and CDR2 is SYGVNS. CDR3 size: 17 residues. Germline trimming cut 1 base from V and 7 bases from J; bases unmatched to any gene: 14.

V gene TRBV10-3 combines with J gene TRBJ2-7; 14 bases are shared with TRBD2. In germline, CDR1 is ENHRY, CDR2 SYGVKD. The CDR3 contains 16 residues. V trimming: 5 bases; J trimming: 6 bases; junction bases outside the gene matches: 9. The CDR3 sequence: CAISPGTSGSSSEQYV. CDR3 DNA sequence: TGTGCCATCAGTCCGGGGACTAGCGGGAGTAGTTCCGAGCAGTACGTC.

This clone has just one count. CDR3 amino acids: CAISESLGVGADTQYF. CDR3 coding DNA: TGTGCCATCAGTGAGTCATTGGGGGTTGGGGCAGATACGCAGTATTTT. The V call is TRBV10-3, the J call TRBJ2-3; D is tentatively TRBD1 or TRBD2 (5 bases each). The V end lost 0 bases, the J end lost 4 bases, and 14 bases lay between the germline ends. Germline-derived CDR1 and CDR2 are ENHRY and SYGVKD. The CDR3 is 16 amino acids.

This chain links TRBV7-8 with TRBJ2-7; D gene unclear. CDR1 is SGHVS and CDR2 is FQNEAQ in the germline V gene. V lost 2 bases to trimming and J lost 0 bases, with 11 bases between them. CDR3 size: 15 residues. The CDR3 DNA is TGTGCCAGCAGCTTAAATCGTGGAGCCTCCTACGAGCAGTACGTC. It yields the protein CASSLNRGASYEQYV.

The V and J genes are TRBV7-6 and TRBJ2-1; 11 nucleotides line up with TRBD2. V was clipped by 0 bases and J by 2 bases; unmatched bases: 9. Germline V gene lookup returns CDR1 SGHVS and CDR2 FNYEAQ. The CDR3 totals 19 residues. The CDR3 sequence is CASSLAPLAGASTYNEQFF. The CDR3 DNA sequence: TGTGCCAGCAGCTTAGCCCCACTAGCGGGGGCCTCCACCTACAATGAGCAGTTCTTC.

This sequence joins TRBV28 and TRBJ1-2; 7 bases line up with TRBD1. Looked up from germline, CDR1 is MDHEN and CDR2 is SYDVKM. V was clipped by 3 bases and J by 5 bases; unmatched bases: 9. This CDR3 comprises 15 residues. As DNA, the CDR3 is TGTGCCAGCAGTTTGTCAGGGGGACAGTTATATGGCTACACCTTC. Protein: CASSLSGGQLYGYTF.

CDR3 sequence: CASSPPGLGVFWTYEQYV. DNA for the CDR3: TGTGCCAGTAGTCCCCCGGGACTTGGAGTCTTTTGGACCTACGAGCAGTACGTC. The J gene is TRBJ2-7, the V gene TRBV19, with TRBD2 as a possible D gene (6 bases). The CDR3 is 18 amino acids. The germline V gene encodes CDR1 LNHDA and CDR2 SQIVND (reference sequence). The V end lost 5 bases, the J end lost 2 bases, and 25 bases lay between the germline ends.

The gene calls are TRBV3-1 (or the pseudogene TRBV3-2) and TRBJ1-5; 9 bases align to TRBD1. V dropped 2 bases and J dropped 7; count of bases not matched to a gene: 9. Germline CDR1 LGHDT, CDR2 YNNKEL (reference sequence). The CDR3 spans 16 residues. Here the CDR3 reads CASSQKGTGNGQPQHF. CDR3 nucleotides: TGTGCCAGCAGCCAAAAAGGGACAGGGAATGGACAGCCCCAGCATTTT.

This chain uses TRBV6-6 with TRBJ2-5; D may correspond to TRBD1 or TRBD2 (6 bases each). This CDR3 comprises 15 residues. Germline-derived CDR1 and CDR2 are MNHNY and SVGAGI (reference sequence). The V gene lost 6 bases and the J gene lost 3 bases, with 17 bases spanning the gap. The CDR3 loop is CASSRSRGPKETQYF. The CDR3 DNA sequence: TGTGCCAGCAGCCGTTCCCGGGGGCCCAAAGAGACCCAGTACTTC.

This clone has only one observation. The rearrangement links TRBV27 to TRBJ2-1; 10 positions agree with TRBD1. Germline assignment: CDR1 MNHEY and CDR2 SMNVEV (reference sequence). The CDR3 contains 16 residues. V was clipped by 4 bases and J by 2 bases; unmatched bases: 5. CDR3 nucleotide sequence: TGTGCCAGCAGTTCATTGACAGGGGGCCCCTACAATGAGCAGTTCTTC. Amino acids: CASSSLTGGPYNEQFF.

The chain joins TRBV7-2 to TRBJ1-2; TRBD1 is a possible D gene (6 bases). This CDR3 has 16 amino acids. With 3 bases removed from V and 6 bases from J, the gap between germline ends came to 20 bases. Germline-derived CDR1 and CDR2 are SGHTA and FQGNSA. The CDR3 protein is CASSFGFGGPYDGYTF. The CDR3 DNA follows: TGTGCCAGCAGCTTTGGGTTTGGGGGCCCCTACGATGGCTACACCTTC. Filled out from reference TRBV7-2 and TRBJ1-2, the complete variable domain reads GAGVSQSPSNKVTEKGKDVELRCDPISGHTALYWYRQSLGQGLEFLIYFQGNSAPDKSGLPSDRFSAERTGGSVSTLTIQRTQQEDSAVYLCASSFGFGGPYDGYTFGSGTRLTVV.

This chain joins TRBV7-2 and TRBJ1-2; TRBD1 agrees at 10 bases. Germline CDR1 SGHTA, CDR2 FQGNSA. The V gene end was trimmed by 6 bases and the J gene end by 3 bases; junction bases not matched to a gene: 4. The CDR3 runs to 14 residues. CDR3 amino acids: CASSQGTGDYGYTF. CDR3 nucleotide sequence: TGTGCCAGCAGTCAAGGGACAGGGGACTATGGCTACACCTTC. The variable domain in full, completed from reference TRBV7-2 and TRBJ1-2, reads GAGVSQSPSNKVTEKGKDVELRCDPISGHTALYWYRQSLGQGLEFLIYFQGNSAPDKSGLPSDRFSAERTGGSVSTLTIQRTQQEDSAVYLCASSQGTGDYGYTFGSGTRLTVV.

This chain connects TRBV19 to TRBJ1-1; possible D gene TRBD1, 5 bases. V lost 5 bases and J 0 bases, leaving 16 bases between the germline ends. This CDR3 comprises 16 residues. In germline, CDR1 is LNHDA, CDR2 SQIVND (reference sequence). CDR3 protein: CASSPLGGTVNTEAFF. CDR3 nucleotides: TGTGCCAGTAGTCCGCTCGGAGGGACTGTGAACACTGAAGCTTTCTTT.

V gene TRBV30 combines with J gene TRBJ2-5; D assignment may be TRBD1 or TRBD2 (7 bases each). Germline CDR1 reads GTSNPN; CDR2 reads SVGIG (reference sequence). V gave up 5 bases and J gave up 0 bases, with 22 bases separating them. The CDR3 length is 17 residues. DNA for the CDR3: TGTGCCTGGGGAGCGGGACAGTCTAATGTGTACCAAGAGACCCAGTACTTC. Translating gives CAWGAGQSNVYQETQYF.

The genes are TRBV27 and TRBJ1-5; D is unclear. The CDR3 is made up of 13 amino acids. V was trimmed by 1 base and J by 5 bases, leaving 6 bases between them. CDR1 and CDR2 (germline): MNHEY, SMNVEV (reference sequence). This chain's CDR3 is CASSLFADQPQHF. CDR3 DNA sequence: TGTGCCAGCAGTTTATTTGCGGATCAGCCCCAGCATTTT.

The V gene is TRBV5-1, the J gene TRBJ2-5; a weak D match, TRBD2 (6 bases). The germline V and J ends were trimmed by 4 bases and 4 bases, with 20 bases remaining between them. CDR1 is SGHRS, CDR2 YFSETQ, per germline. The CDR3 sequence is 16 residues long. CDR3 nucleotide sequence: TGCGCCAGCAGCGTGGACTACGGGAATATGGGAGAGACCCAGTACTTC. It encodes CASSVDYGNMGETQYF.

V usage is TRBV19 and J usage is TRBJ1-3, with no clear D. The CDR3 runs 14 residues. V lost 3 bases and J lost 0, with 6 bases in between. In germline, CDR1 is LNHDA, CDR2 SQIVND (reference sequence). The CDR3 spells CASSIGLSGNTIYF. CDR3 coding DNA: TGTGCCAGTAGTATTGGGCTCTCTGGAAACACCATATATTTT.